This T cell receptor (beta chain) was sequenced in a study of blood T cells in healthy people across ages. Study observations and caveats: Higher naive T cell percentage went strongly together with higher TCR beta diversity.

It was with a sample-barcoded 5' primer and a J-beta primer mix that a second PCR of roughly 6 to 12 cycles was run. Each CDR3 protein is one row after TCRdb ran MiXCR on the 5' RACE reads. The sample gives about 970,000 distinct CDR3 sequences, roughly 50% of which show up once; 20% to 25% is in the top ten. V dropped 1 base and J dropped 3 bases, with 13 bases sitting between them. The CDR3 contains 15 residues. Germline V gene lookup returns CDR1 LGHNA and CDR2 YSLEER. Donors were healthy Caucasian individuals from Russia aged about 6 to 90. Each sample gave at least 7 million isolated PBMCs. In this sample, this clonotype turned up many times. As yet, its antigen is unknown.

The rearrangement joins TRBV4-3 to TRBJ2-7, with a weak D call TRBD2 (6 bases). This TCR was recovered from a woman aged 55 to 70 in good health. Sequencing was performed on blood. For the CDR3, the DNA is TGCGCCAGCAGCCAAGCCACCGTGGAGGGCTACGAGCAGTACTTC. This encodes CASSQATVEGYEQYF.